This T cell receptor beta chain was identified in a study of CD8+ T cells in alopecia areata. In this sample, this clone turned up a few times. Extraction and reverse transcription of RNA yielded cDNA as the sequencing template. Produced via immunoSEQ multiplex PCR; TCRdb's table is partial and in-frame only. The sample lists some 120,000 clones, less than 50% occurring once. Germline loops: CDR1 GTSNPN, CDR2 SVGIG (reference sequence). The trim removed 4 bases at V and 7 bases at J, leaving 6 bases unmatched. The CDR3 spans 14 residues. Sequenced input: NKG2D-low CD8+ T cells sorted from blood. The gene calls are TRBV30 and TRBJ2-1, with TRBD2 matching 11 bases. This clonotype originated in a human donor with alopecia areata. CDR3: CAWTTGLADNEQFF. Here the CDR3 DNA reads TGTGCCTGGACTACGGGACTAGCGGATAATGAGCAGTTCTTC.